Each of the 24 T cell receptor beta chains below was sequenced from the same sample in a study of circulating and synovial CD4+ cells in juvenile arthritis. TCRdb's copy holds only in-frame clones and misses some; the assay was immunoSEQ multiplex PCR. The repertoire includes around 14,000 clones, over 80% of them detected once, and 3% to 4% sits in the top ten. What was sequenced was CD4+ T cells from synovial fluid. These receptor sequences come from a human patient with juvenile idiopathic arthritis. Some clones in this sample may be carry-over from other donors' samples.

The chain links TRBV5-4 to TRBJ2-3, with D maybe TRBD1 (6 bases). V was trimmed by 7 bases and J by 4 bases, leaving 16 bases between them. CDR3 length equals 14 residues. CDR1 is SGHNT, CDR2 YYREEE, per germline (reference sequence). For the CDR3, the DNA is TGTGCCAGCGCCATCAAACAGGGTTCAGATACGCAGTATTTT. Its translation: CASAIKQGSDTQYF.

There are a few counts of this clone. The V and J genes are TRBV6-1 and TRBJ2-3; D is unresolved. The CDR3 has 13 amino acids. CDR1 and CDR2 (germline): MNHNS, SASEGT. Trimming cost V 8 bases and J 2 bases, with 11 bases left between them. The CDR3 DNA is TGTGCCAGCGGGTCTAGGCACACAGATACGCAGTATTTT. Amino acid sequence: CASGSRHTDTQYF.

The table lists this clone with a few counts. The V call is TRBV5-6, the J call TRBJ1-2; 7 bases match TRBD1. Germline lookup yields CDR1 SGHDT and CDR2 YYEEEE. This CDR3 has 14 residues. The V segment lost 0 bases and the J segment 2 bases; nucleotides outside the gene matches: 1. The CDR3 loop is CASSLETGNYGYTF. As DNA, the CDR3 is TGTGCCAGCAGCTTGGAGACAGGGAACTATGGCTACACCTTC.

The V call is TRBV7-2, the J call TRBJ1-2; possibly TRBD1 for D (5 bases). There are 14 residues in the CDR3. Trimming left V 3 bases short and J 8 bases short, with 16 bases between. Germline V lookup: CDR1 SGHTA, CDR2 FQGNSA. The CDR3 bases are TGTGCCAGCAGCTTTAGGGGTGCCCTAGAGGGCTACACCTTC. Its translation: CASSFRGALEGYTF.

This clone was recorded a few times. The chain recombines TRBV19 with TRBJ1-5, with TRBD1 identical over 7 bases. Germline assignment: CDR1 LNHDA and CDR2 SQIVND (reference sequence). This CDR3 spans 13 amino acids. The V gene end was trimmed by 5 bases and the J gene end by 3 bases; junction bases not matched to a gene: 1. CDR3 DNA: TGTGCCAGTAGTGGGACAGACAATCAGCCCCAGCATTTT. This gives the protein CASSGTDNQPQHF.

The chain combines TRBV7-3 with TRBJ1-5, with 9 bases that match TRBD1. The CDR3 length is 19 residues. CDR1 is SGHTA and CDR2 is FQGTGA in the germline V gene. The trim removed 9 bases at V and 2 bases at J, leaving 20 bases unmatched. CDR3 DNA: TGTGCCAGTCTACCGGGACAGGGATTACCCTATAATGGCAATCAGCCCCAGCATTTT. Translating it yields CASLPGQGLPYNGNQPQHF.

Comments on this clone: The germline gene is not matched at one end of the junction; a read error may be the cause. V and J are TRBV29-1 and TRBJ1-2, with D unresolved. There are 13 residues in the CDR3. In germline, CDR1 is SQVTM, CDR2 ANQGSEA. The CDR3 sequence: CSVEDQVNYGYTF. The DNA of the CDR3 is TGCAGCGTGGAAGACCAGGTTAACTATGGCTACACCTTC.

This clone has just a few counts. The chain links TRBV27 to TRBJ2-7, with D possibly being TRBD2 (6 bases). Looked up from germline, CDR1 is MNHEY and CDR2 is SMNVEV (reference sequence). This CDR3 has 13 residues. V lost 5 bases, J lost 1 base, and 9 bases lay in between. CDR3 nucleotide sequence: TGTGCCAGCAGTCCGGGACTTTCCTACGAGCAGTACGTC. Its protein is CASSPGLSYEQYV.

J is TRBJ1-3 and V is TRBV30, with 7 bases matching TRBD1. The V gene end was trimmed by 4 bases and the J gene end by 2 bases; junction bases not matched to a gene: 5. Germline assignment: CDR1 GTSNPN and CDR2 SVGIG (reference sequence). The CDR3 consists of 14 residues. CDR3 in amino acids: CAWNPGGPGNTIYF. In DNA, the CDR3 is TGTGCCTGGAACCCAGGGGGTCCTGGAAACACCATATATTTT. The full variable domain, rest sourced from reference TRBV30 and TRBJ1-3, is SQTIHQWPATLVQPVGSPLSLECTVEGTSNPNLYWYRQAAGRGLQLLFYSVGIGQISSEVPQNLSASRPQDRQFILSSKKLLLSDSGFYLCAWNPGGPGNTIYFGEGSWLTVV.

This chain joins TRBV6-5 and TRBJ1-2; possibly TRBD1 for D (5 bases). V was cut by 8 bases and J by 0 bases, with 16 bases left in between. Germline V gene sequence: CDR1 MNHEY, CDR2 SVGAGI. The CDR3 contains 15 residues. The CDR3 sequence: CASGGVGAANYGYTF. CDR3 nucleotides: TGTGCCAGCGGGGGGGTTGGGGCGGCTAACTATGGCTACACCTTC.

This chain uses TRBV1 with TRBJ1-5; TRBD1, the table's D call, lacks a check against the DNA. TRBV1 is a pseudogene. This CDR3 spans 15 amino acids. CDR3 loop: CTSSQEGQAHQPQHF. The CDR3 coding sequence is TGCACCAGCAGCCAAGAGGGGCAGGCTCACCAGCCCCAGCATTTT.

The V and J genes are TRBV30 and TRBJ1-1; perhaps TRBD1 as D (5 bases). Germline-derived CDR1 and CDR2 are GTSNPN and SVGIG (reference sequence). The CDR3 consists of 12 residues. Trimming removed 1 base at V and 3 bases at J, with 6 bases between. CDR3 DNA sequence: TGTGCCTGGAGTGGACAGCACACTGAAGCTTTCTTT. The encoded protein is CAWSGQHTEAFF.

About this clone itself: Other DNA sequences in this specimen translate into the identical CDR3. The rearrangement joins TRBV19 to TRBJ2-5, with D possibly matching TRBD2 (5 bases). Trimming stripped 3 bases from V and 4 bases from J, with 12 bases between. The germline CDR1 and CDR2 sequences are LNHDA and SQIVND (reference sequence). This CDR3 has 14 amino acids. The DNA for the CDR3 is TGTGCCAGTAGTATGGGTGTGAGCGGAGAGACCCAGTACTTC. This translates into CASSMGVSGETQYF.

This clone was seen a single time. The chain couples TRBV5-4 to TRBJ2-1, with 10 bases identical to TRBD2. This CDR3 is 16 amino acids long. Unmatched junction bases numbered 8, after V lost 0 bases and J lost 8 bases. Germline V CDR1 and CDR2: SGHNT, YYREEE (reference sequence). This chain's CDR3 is CASSLGASGSQDEQFF. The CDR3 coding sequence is TGTGCCAGCAGCTTGGGGGCTAGCGGGAGTCAGGATGAGCAGTTCTTC.

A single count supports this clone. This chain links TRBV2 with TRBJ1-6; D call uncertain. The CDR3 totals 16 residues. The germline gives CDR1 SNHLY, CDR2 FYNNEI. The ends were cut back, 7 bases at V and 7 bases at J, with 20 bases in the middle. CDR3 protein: CASKRREQVRNSPLHF. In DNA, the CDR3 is TGTGCCAGCAAGCGTCGGGAGCAGGTTAGAAATTCACCCCTCCACTTT.

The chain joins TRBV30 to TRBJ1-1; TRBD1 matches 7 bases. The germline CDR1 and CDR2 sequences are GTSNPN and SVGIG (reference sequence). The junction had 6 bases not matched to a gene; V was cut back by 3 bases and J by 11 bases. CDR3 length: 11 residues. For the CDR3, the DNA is TGTGCCTGGAGAGACAGGGACAAGGCTTTCTTT. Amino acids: CAWRDRDKAFF.

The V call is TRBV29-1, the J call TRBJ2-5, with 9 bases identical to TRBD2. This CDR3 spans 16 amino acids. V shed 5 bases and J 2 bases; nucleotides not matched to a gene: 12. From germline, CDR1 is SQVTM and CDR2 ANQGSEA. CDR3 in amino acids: CSVHKGASGIQETQYF. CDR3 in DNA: TGCAGCGTTCATAAGGGGGCTAGCGGGATTCAAGAGACCCAGTACTTC.

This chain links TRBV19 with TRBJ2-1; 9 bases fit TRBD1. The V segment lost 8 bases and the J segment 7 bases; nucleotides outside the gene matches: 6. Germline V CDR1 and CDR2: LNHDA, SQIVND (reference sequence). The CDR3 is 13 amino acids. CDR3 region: CASETGGSNEQFF. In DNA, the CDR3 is TGTGCCAGTGAGACAGGGGGATCGAATGAGCAGTTCTTC.

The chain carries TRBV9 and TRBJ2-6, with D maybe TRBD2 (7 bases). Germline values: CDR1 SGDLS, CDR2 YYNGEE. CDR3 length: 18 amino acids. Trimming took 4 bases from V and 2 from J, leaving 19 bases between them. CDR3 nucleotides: TGTGCCAGCAGCCCGAGGGGGGGTGGAGGTCCTGGGGCCAACGTCCTGACTTTC. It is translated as CASSPRGGGGPGANVLTF.

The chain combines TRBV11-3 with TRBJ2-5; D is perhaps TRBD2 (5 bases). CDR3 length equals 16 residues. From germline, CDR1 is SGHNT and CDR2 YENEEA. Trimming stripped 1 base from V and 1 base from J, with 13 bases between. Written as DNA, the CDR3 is TGTGCCAGCAGCTTAGGAGAAGCGGAAGGCCAAGAGACCCAGTACTTC. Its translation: CASSLGEAEGQETQYF.

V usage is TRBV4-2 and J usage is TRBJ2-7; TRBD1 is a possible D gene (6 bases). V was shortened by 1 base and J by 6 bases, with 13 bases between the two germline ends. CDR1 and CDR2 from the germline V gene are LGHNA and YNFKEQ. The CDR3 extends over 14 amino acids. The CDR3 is CASSQVGQVFEQYF. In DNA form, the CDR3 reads TGTGCCAGCAGCCAAGTGGGACAAGTTTTCGAGCAGTACTTC.

The CDR3 DNA reads TGTGCCAGCAGTCCCCGGACAGGGCGCGATTACGAGCAGTACTTC. The encoded protein is CASSPRTGRDYEQYF. The chain couples TRBV6-1 to TRBJ2-7; 8 bases map to TRBD1. The V and J ends lost 5 bases and 4 bases, in that order; junction bases with no gene match: 10. Germline-derived CDR1 and CDR2 are MNHNS and SASEGT. This CDR3 region has 15 residues.

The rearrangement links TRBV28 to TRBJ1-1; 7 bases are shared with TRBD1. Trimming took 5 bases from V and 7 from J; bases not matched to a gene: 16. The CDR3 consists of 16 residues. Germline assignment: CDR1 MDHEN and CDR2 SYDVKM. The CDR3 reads CASSTPFTGEKVEAFF. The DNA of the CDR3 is TGTGCCAGCAGTACCCCATTCACAGGGGAAAAGGTTGAAGCTTTCTTT.

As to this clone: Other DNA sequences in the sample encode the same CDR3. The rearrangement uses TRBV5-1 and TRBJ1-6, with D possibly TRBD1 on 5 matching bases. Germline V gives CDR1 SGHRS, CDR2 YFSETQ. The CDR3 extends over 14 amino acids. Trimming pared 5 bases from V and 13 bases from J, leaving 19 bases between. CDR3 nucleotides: TGCGCCAGCAGGGGAGGGACTGGGGGTTCCCCCCTCCACTTT. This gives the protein CASRGGTGGSPLHF.